The 13 T cell receptor beta chains in this list originate from one sample, sequenced in a study of T cells after yellow fever vaccination. TCRdb recomputed calls from the 5' RACE reads with MiXCR, one row per CDR3 protein. Found here are approximately 74,000 distinct CDR3 sequences, more than 5.5% of them singletons; the top ten hold around a third. The starting material was CD8+ T cells sorted from PBMCs, obtained about 5 days after the first yellow fever vaccination. These receptors all come from a man aged 18 to 29 who received the YFV17D yellow fever vaccine.

The chain links TRBV6-2 or TRBV6-3 to TRBJ2-2; the match to TRBD1 covers 7 bases. CDR1 and CDR2 from the germline V gene are MNHEY and SVGEGT. The CDR3 sequence is 14 residues long. Losses at the gene ends were 10 bases for V and 6 bases for J; bases not matched to a gene: 11. The DNA for the CDR3 is TGTGCCACCAACAAGCCGGACAGGCCCGGGGAGCTGTTTTTT. It translates to CATNKPDRPGELFF.

This clonotype was counted at least ten times. The CDR3, as DNA: TGCGCCAGCAGCTCAGACAGGGGGAACACTGAAGCTTTCTTT. It specifies CASSSDRGNTEAFF. The chain couples TRBV5-1 to TRBJ1-1; 8 bases match TRBD1. V shed 3 bases and J 1 base; nucleotides not matched to a gene: 2. CDR1 is SGHRS, CDR2 YFSETQ, per germline. This CDR3 region has 14 residues. The full variable domain, rest sourced from reference TRBV5-1 and TRBJ1-1, is KAGVTQTPRYLIKTRGQQVTLSCSPISGHRSVSWYQQTPGQGLQFLFEYFSETQRNKGNFPGRFSGRQFSNSRSEMNVSTLELGDSALYLCASSSDRGNTEAFFGQGTRLTVV.

The rearrangement links TRBV21-1 to TRBJ1-1; the table assigns TRBD1, which was not confirmed against the DNA. TRBV21-1 is assigned pseudogene status. CDR3 length equals 17 residues. The CDR3 spells CASSVETGRLMNTEAFF. The DNA for the CDR3 is TGTGCCAGCAGCGTTGAAACGGGGCGGCTTATGAACACTGAAGCTTTCTTT.

This clonotype was recorded a few times. This chain uses TRBV28 with TRBJ1-6; perhaps TRBD1 as D (6 bases). This CDR3 comprises 15 residues. V lost 6 bases and J 9 bases, leaving 18 bases between the germline ends. Per the germline V gene, CDR1 is MDHEN and CDR2 is SYDVKM. The CDR3 sequence: CASRGRDIAGSPLHF. The DNA for the CDR3 is TGTGCCAGCAGGGGTCGGGACATAGCGGGTTCACCCCTCCACTTT.

This clonotype was picked up a small number of times. The chain uses TRBV20-1 and TRBJ1-1; 8 positions match TRBD1. The CDR3 covers 15 residues. Trimming at V came to 2 bases and at J to 3 bases, leaving 8 bases not matched to a gene. CDR1 DFQATT and CDR2 SNEGSKA come from the germline V gene (reference sequence). The CDR3 is CSARRQGRIYTEAFF. The CDR3 DNA is TGCAGTGCTAGAAGACAGGGGCGAATATACACTGAAGCTTTCTTT.

This clonotype has a handful of counts. The V and J genes are TRBV6-6 and TRBJ2-7; D unclear. Germline CDR1 reads MNHNY; CDR2 reads SVGAGI (reference sequence). V lost 7 bases and J 6 bases, leaving 13 bases between the germline ends. CDR3 length: 12 residues. CDR3: CASIPPPPEQYV. The CDR3 nucleotides read TGTGCCAGCATCCCTCCACCCCCCGAGCAGTACGTC.

The chain couples TRBV19 to TRBJ2-1; 13 positions match TRBD2. Germline V gene sequence: CDR1 LNHDA, CDR2 SQIVND (reference sequence). The J segment lost 6 bases and the V segment lost 9 bases, leaving 5 bases of the junction unmatched. This CDR3 region has 14 residues. CDR3: CASQTSGGINEQFF. CDR3 nucleotide sequence: TGTGCCAGCCAGACTAGCGGGGGGATCAATGAGCAGTTCTTC.

The J gene is TRBJ1-1, the V gene TRBV6-2 or TRBV6-3, with a tentative D call TRBD1 (6 bases). Germline loops: CDR1 MNHEY, CDR2 SVGEGT. V was clipped by 6 bases and J by 0 bases, with 17 bases between them. The length of the CDR3 is 16 residues. The CDR3, as DNA: TGTGCCAGCAGCTTGCCCACAGGGACGGTGAACACTGAAGCTTTCTTT. This gives the protein CASSLPTGTVNTEAFF.

Ten or more counts support this clonotype. The chain recombines TRBV11-2 with TRBJ2-7; no reliable D call. The V gene's germline CDR1 is SGHAT and CDR2 FQNNGV. Trimming removed 1 base at V and 7 bases at J, with 14 bases between. CDR3 size: 14 residues. Written as DNA, the CDR3 is TGTGCCAGCAGCTTAGGGACGTTAAGAGGAGAGCAGTACGTC. Translation gives CASSLGTLRGEQYV.

There are a few counts of this clonotype. V and J are TRBV20-1 and TRBJ2-7; unclear D gene. The germline V and J ends were trimmed by 0 bases and 3 bases, with 12 bases remaining between them. The CDR3 is made up of 14 amino acids. The germline V gene has CDR1 DFQATT and CDR2 SNEGSKA (reference sequence). The DNA for the CDR3 is TGCAGTGCTAGAGACGCTCATACGGGCTACGAGCAGTACTTC. Protein sequence: CSARDAHTGYEQYF.

This clonotype occurred a few times. The V gene is TRBV6-5, the J gene TRBJ2-3; TRBD2 might be the D (6 bases). Trimming stripped 0 bases from V and 2 bases from J, with 12 bases between. The length of the CDR3 is 16 residues. The germline CDR1 and CDR2 sequences are MNHEY and SVGAGI. CDR3 bases: TGTGCCAGCAGTTACTCCTCGTGGGGGGACACAGATACGCAGTATTTT. Translation: CASSYSSWGDTDTQYF.

This clonotype was recorded at least ten times. This chain uses TRBV7-2 with TRBJ2-3; tentative D call: TRBD2 (6 bases). The V and J ends lost 2 bases and 4 bases respectively, with 16 bases between them. This CDR3 comprises 16 residues. Germline V gene data show CDR1 as SGHTA and CDR2 as FQGNSA. The CDR3 DNA reads as TGTGCCAGCAGCTTACTGATTGGCGGAGGGCCAGATACGCAGTATTTT. Its translation is CASSLLIGGGPDTQYF.

This clonotype was observed a few times. The chain has TRBV12-3 or TRBV12-4 and TRBJ2-4; D is unclear. The CDR3 is 14 amino acids. V dropped 0 bases and J dropped 6 bases, with 9 bases sitting between them. CDR3 nucleotides: TGTGCCAGCAGTTTAGCCGGGCCTTCAAACATTCAGTACTTC. It translates to CASSLAGPSNIQYF.